This T cell receptor (beta chain) was identified in a study of blood T cell repertoires in COVID-19 (dated by TCRdb to the early 2020s). Notes on the research overall: Samples from collaborators originated in the United States, Italy and Spain and spanned both the acute and convalescent phases of COVID-19. The material from the prospective study consisted of cDNA or gDNA derived from T cells, B-cell-depleted T cells, or PBMCs. The samples were drawn from two sources: the first 160 participants of the ongoing ImmuneRACE study, and fewer than 1,500 subjects contributed by 6 global collaborators. The dataset comprised deeply sampled blood TCRbeta repertoires from subjects exposed to, actively infected with, or recovered from COVID-19. Nearly every sample came with metadata listing a de-identified subject ID, COVID-19 status, age in years and sex. Where HLA class I and class II types were available, the types were taken from metadata supplied by the sample provider, not from assay-based typing. The repertoires were made available in a free public database intended to serve as a resource for research on the immune response to SARS-CoV-2. Points the paper makes about the study in general: The quantity of clinical and demographic metadata differed by source and by participant and was supplied without curation.

Another Seattle source contributed samples from volunteer blood donors who had recovered from COVID-19. Collaborating institutions collected whole blood in K2EDTA tubes following their own protocols. For TCRbeta analysis, collaborator samples were shipped as frozen whole blood, as isolated PBMCs, or as DNA extracted from either sample type. V is pared back by 0 bases and J by 13 bases, with 16 bases lying between the germline termini. CDR1 and CDR2 (SGHNT, YYREEE) derive from the germline V gene (reference sequence). Taken from cysteine to phenylalanine, the CDR3 has 13 residues. Solely the CDR3 DNA is kept, with 39 bases framed from the first base. Points on this clone: Its binding antigen is unknown. No much larger clone is present one base from it, and per-base qualities are unavailable.

TCRbeta CDR3 regions were amplified from genomic DNA using the immunoSEQ Assay, a bias-controlled multiplex PCR. As for how the authors treated the data: Nucleated cell counts per sample were estimated from amplification of reference gene primers within the assay. Sequence reads were collapsed and filtered to measure the absolute abundance of every unique TCRbeta CDR3 rearrangement. Productive Simpson clonality was computed per sample as the square root of Simpson's diversity index over productive rearrangements. TCRdb carries this immuneACCESS record with in-frame sequences only. Its versions omit some clonotypes, under half of them owing to an unresolved V gene in the studies checked, with the rest unexplained. That table gives V, J and clone size, and the DNA gave D and trimming. The sample table lists some 280,000 clones, 89% of them with a count of one. The ten top clones hold 0.85% to 1% of the sample.

Sequenced material: peripheral blood. This sequence uses TRBV5-4 and TRBJ1-1; the D gene is not confidently resolved. This TCR was sampled from a woman aged 40-49 years who had recovered from COVID-19. The CDR3 protein is CASSLEFQSPGFF. At the DNA level, the sequence is TGTGCCAGCAGCTTGGAATTCCAATCCCCAGGTTTCTTT. Reference TRBV5-4 and TRBJ1-1 proteins supply the regions before and after the CDR3; the full variable domain is: ETGVTQSPTHLIKTRGQQVTLRCSSQSGHNTVSWYQQALGQGPQFIFQYYREEENGRGNFPPRFSGLQFPNYSSELNVNALELDDSALYLCASSLEFQSPGFFGQGTRLTVV.